What follows are 3 T cell receptor beta chains derived from one specimen sequenced in a study of T cell responses to AZD1222 COVID-19 vaccine. Sequencing used immunoSEQ multiplex PCR; TCRdb keeps in-frame clones, though not all of them. The table shows under 200,000 clones, with approximately 88% occurring only once. The starting material was peripheral blood, obtained 28 days after the second AZD1222 dose. Receptors were obtained from an adult who received the AZD1222 COVID-19 vaccine.

The CDR3: CASSARRDKNIQYF. The CDR3 DNA follows: TGTGCCAGTAGTGCCCGGAGGGACAAAAACATTCAGTACTTC. The J gene is TRBJ2-4, the V gene TRBV19, with a weak D call TRBD2 (6 bases). Trimming removed 5 bases at V and 3 bases at J, with 11 bases between. Germline-derived CDR1 and CDR2 are LNHDA and SQIVND (reference sequence). The CDR3 extends over 14 amino acids.

On this clone itself: A read error may account for a junction end that differs from germline. This CDR3 reads CASSQDGALWNF. The CDR3 DNA sequence: TGTGCCAGCAGCCAAGACGGGGCCCTGTGGAACTTT. The rearrangement joins TRBV3-1 (or the pseudogene TRBV3-2) to TRBJ1-6; perhaps TRBD1 as D (5 bases). This CDR3 spans 12 amino acids. CDR1 is LGHDT, CDR2 YNNKEL, per germline (reference sequence).

The chain combines TRBV30 with TRBJ1-1; 9 nucleotides agree with TRBD1. V shed 7 bases, J shed 5 bases, and the junction held 8 bases outside the gene matches. Germline V gene lookup returns CDR1 GTSNPN and CDR2 SVGIG (reference sequence). The CDR3 runs to 13 residues. CDR3 sequence reads: CAFRDRVRTEAFF. The CDR3 DNA reads as TGTGCCTTCCGGGACAGGGTGCGGACTGAAGCTTTCTTT. Using reference TRBV30 and TRBJ1-1 for the parts outside the CDR3, the full variable domain is SQTIHQWPATLVQPVGSPLSLECTVEGTSNPNLYWYRQAAGRGLQLLFYSVGIGQISSEVPQNLSASRPQDRQFILSSKKLLLSDSGFYLCAFRDRVRTEAFFGQGTRLTVV.